This TCR beta chain was recovered during a study of a mutant IDH1 vaccine in newly diagnosed glioma. V was pared by 0 bases and J by 3 bases, with 14 bases between. The CDR3 consists of 16 residues. Germline V CDR1 and CDR2: SEHNR, FQNEAQ (reference sequence). This table comes from immunoSEQ multiplex PCR, and its TCRdb copy is limited to in-frame clones, with some not included. This table holds nearly 55,000 clones, approximately 82% found once. Time point here: week 5, during vaccination. Doses consisted of 300 ug of mutant IDH1 20-mer peptide each, paired with topical imiquimod. Comments on this clone: Its antigen remains unknown.

The clonotype was recovered from a man aged 30-40 years with glioma. The rearrangement uses TRBV7-9 and TRBJ1-1; no reliable D call. This sample comprised PBMCs, obtained from a glioma patient whose treatment included an IDH1 peptide vaccine. The CDR3 DNA sequence: TGTGCCAGCAGCTTAGCCAGGAGTCTAGAGGACACTGAAGCTTTCTTT. Its translation is CASSLARSLEDTEAFF.